These 25 T cell receptor beta chains share one sample of origin, sequenced in a study of cytomegalovirus exposure and HLA in healthy donors. A multiplex PCR was run with 60 Vbeta primers and 13 Jbeta primers. Some clones are missing from TCRdb's copy, which holds only in-frame ones; the method was immunoSEQ multiplex PCR. Of about 130,000 clones in the sample, 75% to 90% were seen once. The specimen sequenced was PBMCs. These receptors were collected from a woman aged 30 to 39 in good health and CMV-seropositive.

The V and J genes are TRBV27 and TRBJ1-5; D may be TRBD1 (5 bases). This CDR3 contains 15 residues. V dropped 3 bases and J dropped 3 bases, with 12 bases sitting between them. Germline V CDR1 and CDR2: MNHEY, SMNVEV (reference sequence). CDR3 sequence (DNA): TGTGCCAGCAGTTTTACCGGGACTACCAATCAGCCCCAGCATTTT. It encodes CASSFTGTTNQPQHF.

The CDR3: CAWSTRHGYTF. In DNA form, the CDR3 reads TGTGCCTGGAGTACCCGACACGGCTACACCTTC. The V gene is TRBV30, the J gene TRBJ1-2; D is undetermined. This CDR3 has 11 amino acids. V lost 2 bases to trimming and J lost 8 bases, with 9 bases between them. Germline V gene data show CDR1 as GTSNPN and CDR2 as SVGIG (reference sequence).

V is TRBV5-1 and J is TRBJ2-1; 7 bases line up with TRBD1. The CDR3 consists of 13 residues. Trimming took 5 bases from V and 5 from J; bases not matched to a gene: 4. CDR1 is SGHRS, CDR2 YFSETQ, per germline. CDR3 region: CASSDRVNNEQFF. The DNA of the CDR3 is TGCGCCAGCAGTGACAGGGTCAACAATGAGCAGTTCTTC. Combining the CDR3 with reference TRBV5-1 and TRBJ2-1 gives the whole variable domain KAGVTQTPRYLIKTRGQQVTLSCSPISGHRSVSWYQQTPGQGLQFLFEYFSETQRNKGNFPGRFSGRQFSNSRSEMNVSTLELGDSALYLCASSDRVNNEQFFGPGTRLTVL.

In DNA form, the CDR3 reads TGTGCCAGCAGCTTGACAGGTCCCCTCATGAACACTGAAGCTTTCTTT. Protein: CASSLTGPLMNTEAFF. The rearrangement uses TRBV5-6 and TRBJ1-1; tentative D call: TRBD1 (5 bases). Trimming pared 1 base from V and 0 bases from J, leaving 13 bases between. The CDR3 consists of 16 residues. Germline V gene lookup returns CDR1 SGHDT and CDR2 YYEEEE.

This clone was picked up one time. This chain joins TRBV13 and TRBJ2-5, with TRBD1 identical over 10 bases. Germline V lookup: CDR1 PRHDT, CDR2 FYEKMQ (reference sequence). The trim removed 4 bases at V and 5 bases at J, leaving 7 bases unmatched. This CDR3 comprises 15 residues. CDR3 DNA: TGTGCCAGCAGCTCGACAGGGGGCGCGGGGGAGACCCAGTACTTC. It codes for CASSSTGGAGETQYF.

This chain links TRBV29-1 with TRBJ2-3, with 7 bases fitting TRBD1. Germline trimming cut 6 bases from V and 2 bases from J; bases unmatched to any gene: 5. CDR3 length equals 13 residues. The germline gives CDR1 SQVTM, CDR2 ANQGSEA. The DNA of the CDR3 is TGCAGCGTCCCTCAGGGGGACACAGATACGCAGTATTTT. Protein sequence: CSVPQGDTDTQYF.

The sample holds one count of this clone. This chain connects TRBV5-6 to TRBJ1-2, with D possibly TRBD1 on 5 matching bases. With 0 bases removed from V and 3 bases from J, the gap between germline ends came to 9 bases. The CDR3 runs 14 residues. Germline V gene lookup returns CDR1 SGHDT and CDR2 YYEEEE. In DNA, the CDR3 is TGTGCCAGCAGCTTGGGGGGCAGGGACTATGGCTACACCTTC. Amino acid sequence: CASSLGGRDYGYTF.

The chain joins TRBV28 to TRBJ2-7; TRBD1 is a possible D gene (6 bases). Trimming pared 5 bases from V and 5 bases from J, leaving 10 bases between. The CDR3 is 12 amino acids. Looked up from germline, CDR1 is MDHEN and CDR2 is SYDVKM. CDR3 sequence reads: CASSPTGHEQYF. In DNA, the CDR3 is TGTGCCAGCAGTCCTACAGGGCACGAGCAGTACTTC.

The rearrangement uses TRBV6-4 and TRBJ2-1, with D possibly matching TRBD2 (6 bases). V was trimmed by 3 bases and J by 9 bases, leaving 12 bases between them. Germline loops: CDR1 MRHNA, CDR2 SNTAGT. The length of the CDR3 is 13 residues. The CDR3 DNA follows: TGTGCCAGCAGTGATGAGGGAGGCGGTGAGCAGTTCTTC. Its protein is CASSDEGGGEQFF.

Here the CDR3 reads CASSPRQGETEAFF. CDR3 nucleotide sequence: TGTGCCAGCAGCCCTAGACAGGGAGAGACTGAAGCTTTCTTT. The gene calls are TRBV13 and TRBJ1-1; 7 bases are shared with TRBD1. CDR1 and CDR2 (germline): PRHDT, FYEKMQ (reference sequence). J was trimmed by 5 bases and V by 5 bases; bases with no gene match: 8. The CDR3 has 14 amino acids.

This clone came up once. V gene TRBV2 combines with J gene TRBJ1-4; D not resolved. CDR1 and CDR2 from the germline V gene are SNHLY and FYNNEI. This CDR3 comprises 12 residues. V gave up 8 bases and J gave up 8 bases, with 12 bases separating them. The DNA of the CDR3 is TGTGCCAGCGGGTCCCCGAGGGAAAAACTGTTTTTT. Its translation: CASGSPREKLFF.

This clone was counted only a few times. The gene calls are TRBV2 and TRBJ1-1; D is uncertain. Germline V gene lookup returns CDR1 SNHLY and CDR2 FYNNEI. CDR3 length equals 13 residues. V lost 4 bases to trimming and J lost 1 base, with 7 bases between them. DNA for the CDR3: TGTGCCAGCAGTGTTCAGGAGAACACTGAAGCTTTCTTT. Its translation: CASSVQENTEAFF.

This sequence joins TRBV27 and TRBJ2-7; 7 nucleotides agree with TRBD2. Germline trimming cut 5 bases from V and 3 bases from J; bases unmatched to any gene: 7. Per germline, CDR1 MNHEY and CDR2 SMNVEV (reference sequence). The CDR3 is made up of 14 amino acids. The CDR3 sequence is CASSPSGAHYEQYF. The CDR3 DNA reads as TGTGCCAGCAGTCCTAGCGGAGCTCACTACGAGCAGTACTTC.

This rearrangement joins TRBV5-6 to TRBJ1-5; D is uncertain. With 2 bases removed from V and 7 bases from J, the gap between germline ends came to 16 bases. This CDR3 comprises 15 residues. Germline loops: CDR1 SGHDT, CDR2 YYEEEE. CDR3 nucleotide sequence: TGTGCCAGCAGCTTAGGCAGTGCCCTAGGACAGCCCCAGCATTTT. It is translated as CASSLGSALGQPQHF.

The rearrangement joins TRBV5-1 to TRBJ2-2; TRBD2 matches 8 bases. Germline CDR1 and CDR2: SGHRS and YFSETQ. The CDR3 length is 15 residues. With 4 bases clipped from V and 7 bases from J, the junction kept 9 bases outside the gene matches. The CDR3 bases are TGCGCCAGCAGCCTCAGCGGGAGAGAAATCGGGGAGCTGTTTTTT. Residues: CASSLSGREIGELFF. Full variable domain (outside the CDR3, taken from reference TRBV5-1 and TRBJ2-2): KAGVTQTPRYLIKTRGQQVTLSCSPISGHRSVSWYQQTPGQGLQFLFEYFSETQRNKGNFPGRFSGRQFSNSRSEMNVSTLELGDSALYLCASSLSGREIGELFFGEGSRLTVL.

V is TRBV9 and J is TRBJ1-2, with 8 bases fitting TRBD1. Germline lookup yields CDR1 SGDLS and CDR2 YYNGEE. V lost 4 bases and J lost 7; bases outside the gene matches: 9. This CDR3 has 14 amino acids. In DNA form, the CDR3 reads TGTGCCAGCAGCCCGGGACAGGAGAGAGGTGGCTACACCTTC. It codes for CASSPGQERGGYTF.

The chain links TRBV7-9 to TRBJ2-1; 7 bases fit TRBD1. Trimming removed 6 bases from V and 1 base from J; junction bases left unmatched: 9. CDR1 is SEHNR, CDR2 FQNEAQ, per germline (reference sequence). This CDR3 is built from 16 residues. The DNA for the CDR3 is TGTGCCAGCAGTCTAGGGGGCTTTTTATCCTACAATGAGCAGTTCTTC. It is translated as CASSLGGFLSYNEQFF. Variable domain in full (rest from reference TRBV7-9 and TRBJ2-1): DTGVSQNPRHKITKRGQNVTFRCDPISEHNRLYWYRQTLGQGPEFLTYFQNEAQLEKSRLLSDRFSAERPKGSFSTLEIQRTEQGDSAMYLCASSLGGFLSYNEQFFGPGTRLTVL.

The chain links TRBV27 to TRBJ2-1; 9 bases line up with TRBD2. From germline, CDR1 is MNHEY and CDR2 SMNVEV (reference sequence). V lost 2 bases and J lost 9; bases outside the gene matches: 8. The CDR3 extends over 15 amino acids. CDR3: CASSLGAGGVGEQFF. The CDR3 DNA is TGTGCCAGCAGTTTAGGAGCGGGAGGAGTAGGTGAGCAGTTCTTC.

The chain uses TRBV27 and TRBJ2-7; 8 bases fit TRBD2. From germline, CDR1 is MNHEY and CDR2 SMNVEV (reference sequence). The CDR3 consists of 14 residues. V lost 3 bases, J lost 2 bases, and 3 bases stayed unmatched. The CDR3 DNA sequence: TGTGCCAGCAGTTTCCGGGGGGGTACCTACGAGCAGTACTTC. Its protein is CASSFRGGTYEQYF.

The chain joins TRBV5-1 to TRBJ1-2, with 7 bases aligning to TRBD1. V was clipped by 4 bases and J by 5 bases; unmatched bases: 14. CDR1 is SGHRS and CDR2 is YFSETQ in the germline V gene. This CDR3 comprises 16 residues. The CDR3 loop is CASSPGTATPIYGYTF. For the CDR3, the DNA is TGCGCCAGCAGCCCAGGGACAGCTACTCCCATTTATGGCTACACCTTC.

There are a few counts of this clone. This chain uses TRBV5-1 with TRBJ1-5; TRBD1 agrees at 11 bases. Germline assignment: CDR1 SGHRS and CDR2 YFSETQ. This CDR3 has 19 amino acids. The V gene end was trimmed by 10 bases and the J gene end by 4 bases; junction bases not matched to a gene: 22. The CDR3 DNA reads as TGCGCCCAGCAGCACGGACCAGGCCCAGGGGACAGGGGGAATCAGCCCCAGCATTTT. This gives the protein CAQQHGPGPGDRGNQPQHF.

The chain employs TRBV30 and TRBJ1-4, with D possibly TRBD1 on 5 matching bases. V lost 5 bases and J lost 14, with 21 bases in between. CDR3 length: 13 amino acids. CDR1 and CDR2 (germline): GTSNPN, SVGIG (reference sequence). The CDR3 spells CAWAQGGANALFF. The CDR3 region has the DNA TGTGCCTGGGCTCAGGGAGGGGCGAATGCTCTGTTTTTT.

This clone was found a few times. The V call is TRBV10-1, the J call TRBJ2-7; D gene uncertain. CDR1 and CDR2 from the germline V gene are WNHNN and SYGVQD (reference sequence). V lost 2 bases, J lost 3 bases, and 5 bases lay in between. The CDR3 is 12 amino acids. The DNA for the CDR3 is TGCGCCAGCAGTGAGAATAGCTACGAGCAGTACTTC. Protein sequence: CASSENSYEQYF.

This chain links TRBV11-2 with TRBJ1-2; TRBD1 matches 7 bases. J lost 2 bases, V lost 4 bases, and 1 base had no gene match. This CDR3 contains 13 residues. Looked up from germline, CDR1 is SGHAT and CDR2 is FQNNGV. The CDR3 nucleotides are TGTGCCAGCAGCTCGGACAGGAACTATGGCTACACCTTC. It translates to CASSSDRNYGYTF.

The chain recombines TRBV6-1 with TRBJ1-2; TRBD1 agrees at 7 bases. V dropped 10 bases and J dropped 4; count of bases not matched to a gene: 9. The CDR3 runs to 13 residues. Per the germline V gene, CDR1 is MNHNS and CDR2 is SASEGT. Written as DNA, the CDR3 is TGTGCCACTACCGGGACAGTTGGCTATGGCTACACCTTC. Its protein product is CATTGTVGYGYTF.